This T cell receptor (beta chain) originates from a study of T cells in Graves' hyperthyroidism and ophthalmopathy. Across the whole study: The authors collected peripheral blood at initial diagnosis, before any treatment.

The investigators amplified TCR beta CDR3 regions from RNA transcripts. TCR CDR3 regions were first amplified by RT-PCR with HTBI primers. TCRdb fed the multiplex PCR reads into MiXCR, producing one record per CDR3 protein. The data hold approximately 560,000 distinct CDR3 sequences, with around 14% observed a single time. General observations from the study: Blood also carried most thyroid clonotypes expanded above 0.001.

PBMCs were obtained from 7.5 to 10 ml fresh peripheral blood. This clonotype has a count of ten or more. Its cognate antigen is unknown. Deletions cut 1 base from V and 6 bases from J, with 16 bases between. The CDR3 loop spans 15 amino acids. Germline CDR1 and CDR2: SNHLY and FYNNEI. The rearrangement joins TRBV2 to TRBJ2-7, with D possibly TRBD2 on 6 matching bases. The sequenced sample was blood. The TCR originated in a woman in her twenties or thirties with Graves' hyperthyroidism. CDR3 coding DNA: TGTGCCAGCAGTGAAGGCCGAACGGGAGCGGGCGAGCAGTACTTC. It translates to CASSEGRTGAGEQYF. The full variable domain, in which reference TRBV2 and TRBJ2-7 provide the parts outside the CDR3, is EPEVTQTPSHQVTQMGQEVILRCVPISNHLYFYWYRQILGQKVEFLVSFYNNEISEKSEIFDDQFSVERPDGSNFTLKIRSTKLEDSAMYFCASSEGRTGAGEQYFGPGTRLTVT.